The 27 T cell receptor beta chains given below trace back to one sample, sequenced in a study of blood T cell repertoires in COVID-19. Repertoires were generated with immunoSEQ multiplex PCR, while TCRdb's copy carries only in-frame clones and drops some. The sample lists around 95,000 clones; around four fifths were seen once. Sequencing was done on a sample of peripheral blood. These receptors were taken from a middle-aged man with active or convalescent COVID-19.

The gene calls are TRBV24-1 and TRBJ2-1, with TRBD2 matching 7 bases. CDR3 length: 14 residues. With V trimmed by 6 bases and J by 8 bases, 9 bases remained unmatched. Germline V gene lookup returns CDR1 KGHDR and CDR2 SFDVKD. The CDR3 sequence: CATSPLAGDDEQFF. CDR3 nucleotide sequence: TGTGCCACCAGTCCATTGGCGGGAGACGATGAGCAGTTCTTC.

Only one count was recorded for this clone. This rearrangement joins TRBV6-6 to TRBJ2-5; perhaps TRBD2 as D (6 bases). V was cut by 2 bases and J by 5 bases, with 18 bases left in between. The germline gives CDR1 MNHNY, CDR2 SVGAGI (reference sequence). This CDR3 has 16 residues. The CDR3 sequence is CASSYPAGLKVETQYF. In nucleotides, the CDR3 is TGTGCCAGCAGTTACCCTGCGGGACTGAAGGTGGAGACCCAGTACTTC.

The V gene is TRBV27, the J gene TRBJ2-5; 7 bases map to TRBD1. Germline lookup yields CDR1 MNHEY and CDR2 SMNVEV (reference sequence). This CDR3 region has 15 residues. V was pared by 2 bases and J by 2 bases, with 5 bases of the junction left unmatched. The CDR3 is CASSLVRGLQETQYF. Here the CDR3 DNA reads TGTGCCAGCAGTTTAGTAAGGGGGCTTCAAGAGACCCAGTACTTC.

This rearrangement joins TRBV6-5 to TRBJ1-1, with D uncertain. This CDR3 is 16 amino acids long. Germline lookup yields CDR1 MNHEY and CDR2 SVGAGI. Trimming pared 0 bases from V and 5 bases from J, leaving 16 bases between. The CDR3 DNA sequence: TGTGCCAGCAGTTACTCGATGGTGACCGCGGGGACTGAAGCTTTCTTT. Translated, it gives CASSYSMVTAGTEAFF.

J is TRBJ2-3 and V is TRBV10-3, with no clear D. Trimming took 4 bases from V and 3 from J, leaving 14 bases between them. The CDR3 covers 15 residues. Germline V gene data show CDR1 as ENHRY and CDR2 as SYGVKD. The CDR3 coding sequence is TGTGCCATCAGTGTTGAGACACCGAAGACAGATACGCAGTATTTT. This translates into CAISVETPKTDTQYF.

This chain links TRBV12-3 or TRBV12-4 with TRBJ1-4, with a weak D call TRBD1 (5 bases). Trimming stripped 5 bases from V and 8 bases from J, with 12 bases between. The CDR3 is 13 amino acids. The CDR3 DNA is TGTGCCAGCAGTGGCGGGGCTGCAGAAAAACTGTTTTTT. Protein product: CASSGGAAEKLFF.

This clone was counted ten times or more. The chain carries TRBV10-2 and TRBJ1-2; unclear D gene. The V gene lost 3 bases and the J gene lost 6 bases, with 11 bases spanning the gap. This CDR3 contains 13 residues. Germline V lookup: CDR1 WSHSY, CDR2 SAAADI. The CDR3 loop reads CASSEYQSDGYTF. DNA for the CDR3: TGCGCCAGCAGTGAATATCAGTCCGATGGCTACACCTTC.

V and J are TRBV24-1 and TRBJ2-2; a possible D gene is TRBD2 (6 bases). The CDR3 extends over 15 amino acids. V gave up 3 bases and J gave up 4 bases, with 11 bases separating them. Germline V CDR1 and CDR2: KGHDR, SFDVKD. This CDR3 reads CATSDAGRPTGELFF. The DNA of the CDR3 is TGTGCCACCAGTGATGCGGGACGGCCCACCGGGGAGCTGTTTTTT.

The J gene is TRBJ2-1, the V gene TRBV18; TRBD2 matches 7 bases. Germline CDR1 is KGHSH and CDR2 is LQKENI. The CDR3 has 16 amino acids. V gave up 3 bases and J gave up 7 bases; unmatched junction bases: 12. The CDR3 loop is CASSPVTWGGANEQFF. The CDR3 DNA follows: TGTGCCAGCTCACCGGTGACCTGGGGGGGTGCGAATGAGCAGTTCTTC.

The chain combines TRBV27 with TRBJ2-1, with 9 bases identical to TRBD2. CDR3 length equals 16 residues. V lost 2 bases, J lost 8 bases, and 10 bases stayed unmatched. In germline, CDR1 is MNHEY, CDR2 SMNVEV (reference sequence). The CDR3 DNA follows: TGTGCCAGCAGTTTACGGGCGGGAGGGCCAACCCATGAGCAGTTCTTC. Its translation is CASSLRAGGPTHEQFF.

The chain couples TRBV5-4 to TRBJ1-2; 9 bases fit TRBD1. V trimming: 0 bases; J trimming: 3 bases; junction bases outside the gene matches: 3. Germline values: CDR1 SGHNT, CDR2 YYREEE (reference sequence). This CDR3 comprises 15 residues. As DNA, the CDR3 is TGTGCCAGCAGCTTGGACGGGACAGGGCACTATGGCTACACCTTC. Translation: CASSLDGTGHYGYTF.

The rearrangement links TRBV19 to TRBJ1-1; the match to TRBD1 covers 7 bases. The germline CDR1 and CDR2 sequences are LNHDA and SQIVND (reference sequence). V lost 5 bases and J lost 6; bases outside the gene matches: 9. The CDR3 extends over 14 amino acids. CDR3 nucleotide sequence: TGTGCCAGTAGTCCCGAACAGGGGCGCGCTGAAGCTTTCTTT. Protein sequence: CASSPEQGRAEAFF.

J is TRBJ1-5 and V is TRBV9; possibly TRBD1 for D (6 bases). This CDR3 is built from 16 residues. V gave up 0 bases and J gave up 3 bases, with 13 bases separating them. From germline, CDR1 is SGDLS and CDR2 YYNGEE. CDR3 nucleotide sequence: TGTGCCAGCAGCGTAGGGCCAGGGGACTACAATCAGCCCCAGCATTTT. It encodes CASSVGPGDYNQPQHF.

The gene calls are TRBV18 and TRBJ1-4, with 8 bases lining up with TRBD1. Germline V gene data show CDR1 as KGHSH and CDR2 as LQKENI. The CDR3 totals 17 residues. Trimming at V came to 6 bases and at J to 1 base, leaving 10 bases not matched to a gene. The CDR3 is CASSRTGIMETNEKLFF. For the CDR3, the DNA is TGTGCCAGCTCGCGGACAGGGATTATGGAAACTAATGAAAAACTGTTTTTT.

This clone was seen just once. V and J are TRBV19 and TRBJ2-3; TRBD1 matches at 11 bases. Trimming cost V 6 bases and J 1 base; bases outside gene matches: 3. In germline, CDR1 is LNHDA, CDR2 SQIVND (reference sequence). The length of the CDR3 is 15 residues. The CDR3: CASSWTGGGTDTQYF. The CDR3 bases are TGTGCCAGTAGCTGGACAGGGGGCGGCACAGATACGCAGTATTTT.

This clone occurred a few times. The rearrangement links TRBV3-1 (or the pseudogene TRBV3-2) to TRBJ1-1, with D uncertain. The CDR3 has 13 amino acids. The V end lost 2 bases, the J end lost 5 bases, and 9 bases lay between the germline ends. Germline V gene sequence: CDR1 LGHDT, CDR2 YNNKEL (reference sequence). The chain's CDR3 is CASSQRGGTEAFF. CDR3 bases: TGTGCCAGCAGCCAAAGAGGTGGGACTGAAGCTTTCTTT.

V gene TRBV12-3 or TRBV12-4 combines with J gene TRBJ2-5, with D maybe TRBD2 (5 bases). The CDR3 has 13 amino acids. V lost 6 bases and J lost 4, with 12 bases in between. As DNA, the CDR3 is TGTGCCAGCAGCCGCGGGCGAGGAGAGACCCAGTACTTC. Protein product: CASSRGRGETQYF.

This clone has a handful of counts. The V call is TRBV5-1, the J call TRBJ1-1; weak D call: TRBD1 (5 bases). Trimming cost V 1 base and J 4 bases, with 8 bases left between them. This CDR3 is 13 amino acids long. Germline V gene lookup returns CDR1 SGHRS and CDR2 YFSETQ. This chain's CDR3 is CASSLQGTTEAFF. CDR3 in DNA: TGCGCCAGCAGCTTGCAGGGTACCACTGAAGCTTTCTTT.

The V gene is TRBV5-1, the J gene TRBJ1-1; possibly TRBD1 for D (6 bases). This CDR3 comprises 14 residues. Trimming cost V 4 bases and J 1 base, with 11 bases left between them. Germline V gene sequence: CDR1 SGHRS, CDR2 YFSETQ. CDR3 residues: CASSPRTANTEAFF. CDR3 DNA sequence: TGCGCCAGCAGCCCACGGACAGCGAACACTGAAGCTTTCTTT.

The chain is built from TRBV7-9 and TRBJ1-1; D is ambiguous. Germline V CDR1 and CDR2: SEHNR, FQNEAQ (reference sequence). The V end was cut by 7 bases, the J end by 1 base, with 10 bases between. This CDR3 contains 13 residues. For the CDR3, the DNA is TGTGCCAGCAATATGGCGGAGAACACTGAAGCTTTCTTT. This codes for CASNMAENTEAFF.

This clone has a handful of counts. The chain employs TRBV18 and TRBJ2-7; 16 bases are shared with TRBD2. In germline, CDR1 is KGHSH, CDR2 LQKENI. This CDR3 is 14 amino acids long. V dropped 0 bases and J dropped 12; count of bases not matched to a gene: 2. Here the CDR3 DNA reads TGTGCCAGCTCACCACCGGGACTAGCGGGAGGGTTGTACTTC. This sequence encodes CASSPPGLAGGLYF.

The J gene is TRBJ1-4, the V gene TRBV10-3; TRBD1 matches 9 bases. V was pared by 0 bases and J by 8 bases, with 4 bases of the junction left unmatched. Per the germline V gene, CDR1 is ENHRY and CDR2 is SYGVKD. This CDR3 has 15 amino acids. CDR3 DNA: TGTGCCATCAGTGAGTCACAGGGGGCGGAGGAAAAACTGTTTTTT. Translating it yields CAISESQGAEEKLFF.

The V and J genes are TRBV7-9 and TRBJ2-7; 7 bases agree with TRBD2. Germline CDR1 and CDR2: SEHNR and FQNEAQ (reference sequence). V lost 5 bases and J lost 5; bases outside the gene matches: 12. CDR3 size: 15 residues. The CDR3 reads CASSHSTSPRNEQYF. The CDR3 nucleotides read TGTGCCAGCAGCCATTCGACTAGCCCGCGAAACGAGCAGTACTTC.

This chain links TRBV19 with TRBJ2-5; 9 bases map to TRBD1. The CDR3 runs 15 residues. The germline gives CDR1 LNHDA, CDR2 SQIVND (reference sequence). V lost 4 bases to trimming and J lost 5 bases; unmatched junction nucleotides: 8. CDR3 DNA: TGTGCCAGTAGTACCCCGACAGGGGGGGAGGAGACCCAGTACTTC. Translated, it gives CASSTPTGGEETQYF.

The chain is built from TRBV9 and TRBJ2-1; D might be TRBD2 (6 bases). Trimming took off 0 bases at V and 2 bases at J, with 12 bases between the two ends. The germline CDR1 and CDR2 sequences are SGDLS and YYNGEE. The CDR3 is 16 residues long. CDR3 region: CASSVDAGFAYNEQFF. The CDR3 nucleotides read TGTGCCAGCAGCGTAGACGCGGGATTCGCCTACAATGAGCAGTTCTTC.

The V and J genes are TRBV29-1 and TRBJ2-1; 13 bases align to TRBD2. This CDR3 has 15 residues. Germline V gene sequence: CDR1 SQVTM, CDR2 ANQGSEA. The V and J ends lost 2 bases and 8 bases, in that order; junction bases with no gene match: 6. The CDR3, as DNA: TGCAGCGTTGAAAAGGCTGGACTAGCGGGAGATGAGCAGTTCTTC. Its translation: CSVEKAGLAGDEQFF.

The chain links TRBV6-5 to TRBJ1-1; D may be TRBD1 (6 bases). Germline CDR1 MNHEY, CDR2 SVGAGI. The CDR3 has 12 amino acids. Trimming shortened V by 8 bases and J by 6 bases, and 13 bases separated the two germline ends. CDR3 protein: CASGYNRAEAFF. The CDR3 DNA sequence: TGTGCCAGCGGCTACAACAGGGCTGAAGCTTTCTTT.